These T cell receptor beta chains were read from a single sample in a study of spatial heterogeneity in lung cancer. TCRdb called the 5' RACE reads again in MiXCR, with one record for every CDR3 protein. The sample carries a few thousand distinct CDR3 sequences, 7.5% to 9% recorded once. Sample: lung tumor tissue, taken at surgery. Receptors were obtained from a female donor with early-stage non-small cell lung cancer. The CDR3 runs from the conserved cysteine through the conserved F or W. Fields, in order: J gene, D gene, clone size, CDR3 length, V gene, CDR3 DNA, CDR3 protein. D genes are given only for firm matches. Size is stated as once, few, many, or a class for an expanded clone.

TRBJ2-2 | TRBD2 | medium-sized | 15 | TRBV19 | TGTGCCAGTATCCCCAGCGGGGCGAACACCGGGGAGCTGTTTTTT | CASIPSGANTGELFF
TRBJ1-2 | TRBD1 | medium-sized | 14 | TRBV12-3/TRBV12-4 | TGTGCCAGCAGTACCGGGACAGGGATCTATGGCTACACCTTC | CASSTGTGIYGYTF
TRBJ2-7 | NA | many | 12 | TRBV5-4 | TGTGCCAGCAGCCGGGACTCCTACGAGCAGTACTTC | CASSRDSYEQYF
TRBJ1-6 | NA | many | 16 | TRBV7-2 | TGTGCCAGCAGCCCCCGCGGGGAGTTTTATAATTCACCCCTCCACTTT | CASSPRGEFYNSPLHF
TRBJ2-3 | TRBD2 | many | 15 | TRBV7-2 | TGTGCCAGCAGCTTGGGAGGGGTGCACACAGATACGCAGTATTTT | CASSLGGVHTDTQYF
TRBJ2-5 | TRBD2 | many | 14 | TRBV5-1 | TGCGCCAGCAGCTCAGCGGGGGGTTACGAGACCCAGTACTTC | CASSSAGGYETQYF
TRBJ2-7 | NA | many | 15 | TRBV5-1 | TGCGCCAGCAGCTCCCTAGGGACGGTTTCCTACGAGCAGTACTTC | CASSSLGTVSYEQYF
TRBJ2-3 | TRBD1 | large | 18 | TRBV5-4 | TGTGCCAGCAGCCCGAACCGACAGGGATTTGATAGCACAGATACGCAGTATTTT | CASSPNRQGFDSTDTQYF
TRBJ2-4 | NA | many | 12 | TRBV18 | TGTGCCAGCTCACCAAACGCGGGTAGTCAGTACTTC | CASSPNAGSQYF
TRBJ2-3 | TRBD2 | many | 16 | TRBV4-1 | TGCGCCAGCAGCCAAGATCTTCCGGGAGGGACAGATACGCAGTATTTT | CASSQDLPGGTDTQYF
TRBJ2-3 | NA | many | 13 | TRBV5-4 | TGTGCCAGCAGCTTTCTCCCGACAGATACGCAGTATTTT | CASSFLPTDTQYF